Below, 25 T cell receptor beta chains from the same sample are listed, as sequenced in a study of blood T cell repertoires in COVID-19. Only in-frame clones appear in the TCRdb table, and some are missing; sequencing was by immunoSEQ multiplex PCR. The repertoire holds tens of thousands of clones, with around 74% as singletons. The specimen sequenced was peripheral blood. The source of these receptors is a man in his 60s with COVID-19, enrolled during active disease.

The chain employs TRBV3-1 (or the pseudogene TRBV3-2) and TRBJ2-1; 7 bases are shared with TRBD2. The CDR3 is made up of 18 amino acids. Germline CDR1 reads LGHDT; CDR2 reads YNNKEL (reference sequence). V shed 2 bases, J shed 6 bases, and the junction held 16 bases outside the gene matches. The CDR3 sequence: CASSQLRMGLPNSNEQFF. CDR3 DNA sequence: TGTGCCAGCAGCCAACTCAGAATGGGACTACCGAATTCCAATGAGCAGTTCTTC.

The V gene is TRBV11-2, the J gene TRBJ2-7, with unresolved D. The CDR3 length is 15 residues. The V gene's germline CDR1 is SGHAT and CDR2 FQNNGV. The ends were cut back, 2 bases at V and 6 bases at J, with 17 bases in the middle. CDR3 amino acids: CASSLSALGLSEQYF. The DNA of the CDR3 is TGTGCCAGCAGCTTAAGCGCGTTAGGTTTGAGCGAGCAGTACTTC.

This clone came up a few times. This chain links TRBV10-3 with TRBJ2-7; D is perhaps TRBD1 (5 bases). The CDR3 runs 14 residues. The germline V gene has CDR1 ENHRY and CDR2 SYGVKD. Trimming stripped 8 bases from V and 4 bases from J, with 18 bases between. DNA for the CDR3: TGTGCCATCGGGGCAGGCGACCCCAGGTACGAGCAGTACTTC. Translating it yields CAIGAGDPRYEQYF.

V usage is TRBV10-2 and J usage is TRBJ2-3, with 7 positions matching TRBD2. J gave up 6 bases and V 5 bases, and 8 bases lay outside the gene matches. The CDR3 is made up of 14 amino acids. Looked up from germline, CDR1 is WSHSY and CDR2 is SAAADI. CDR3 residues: CASSLSGGGDTQYF. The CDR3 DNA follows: TGCGCCAGCAGTTTGTCGGGGGGAGGGGATACGCAGTATTTT.

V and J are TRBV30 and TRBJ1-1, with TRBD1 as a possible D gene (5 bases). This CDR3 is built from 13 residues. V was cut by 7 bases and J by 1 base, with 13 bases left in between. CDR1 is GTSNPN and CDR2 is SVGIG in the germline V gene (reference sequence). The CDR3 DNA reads TGTGCCTACTCACAGGTTCAGAACACTGAAGCTTTCTTT. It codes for CAYSQVQNTEAFF. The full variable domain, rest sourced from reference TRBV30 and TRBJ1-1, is SQTIHQWPATLVQPVGSPLSLECTVEGTSNPNLYWYRQAAGRGLQLLFYSVGIGQISSEVPQNLSASRPQDRQFILSSKKLLLSDSGFYLCAYSQVQNTEAFFGQGTRLTVV.

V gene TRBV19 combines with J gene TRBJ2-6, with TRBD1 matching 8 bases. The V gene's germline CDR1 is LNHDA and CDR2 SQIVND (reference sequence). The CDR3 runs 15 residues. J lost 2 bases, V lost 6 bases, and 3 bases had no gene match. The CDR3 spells CASRTGGPGANVLTF. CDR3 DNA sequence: TGTGCCAGTAGAACAGGGGGACCTGGGGCCAACGTCCTGACTTTC. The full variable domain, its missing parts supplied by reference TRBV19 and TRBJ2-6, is DGGITQSPKYLFRKEGQNVTLSCEQNLNHDAMYWYRQDPGQGLRLIYYSQIVNDFQKGDIAEGYSVSREKKESFPLTVTSAQKNPTAFYLCASRTGGPGANVLTFGAGSRLTVL.

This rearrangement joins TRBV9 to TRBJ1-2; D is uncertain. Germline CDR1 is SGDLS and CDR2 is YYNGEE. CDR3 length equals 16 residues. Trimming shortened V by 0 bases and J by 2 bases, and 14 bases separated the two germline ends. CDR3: CASSVGGTSSNYGYTF. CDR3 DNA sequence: TGTGCCAGCAGCGTAGGAGGTACTTCATCCAACTATGGCTACACCTTC.

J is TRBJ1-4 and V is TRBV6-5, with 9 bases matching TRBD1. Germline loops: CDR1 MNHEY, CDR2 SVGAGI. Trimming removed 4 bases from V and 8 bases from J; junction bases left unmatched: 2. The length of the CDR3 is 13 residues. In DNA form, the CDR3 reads TGTGCCAGCAGTTGGGGACAGGGCGAAAAACTGTTTTTT. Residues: CASSWGQGEKLFF.

Here the CDR3 reads CASSTPQGARGANVLTF. The CDR3 region has the DNA TGTGCCAGCAGTACGCCACAGGGGGCGCGGGGGGCCAACGTCCTGACTTTC. V usage is TRBV6-2 or TRBV6-3 and J usage is TRBJ2-6; 9 bases match TRBD1. CDR1 and CDR2 (germline): MNHEY, SVGEGT. This CDR3 has 17 residues. V shed 5 bases and J 4 bases; nucleotides not matched to a gene: 9.

CDR3 amino acids: CASSFDAIAGQETQYF. CDR3 coding DNA: TGTGCCAGCAGCTTTGACGCGATAGCCGGCCAAGAGACCCAGTACTTC. This sequence joins TRBV11-2 and TRBJ2-5; D is uncertain. Germline V gene data show CDR1 as SGHAT and CDR2 as FQNNGV. Between the trimmed V and J ends, which lost 3 bases and 1 base, there was a span of 15 bases. The CDR3 is 16 residues long.

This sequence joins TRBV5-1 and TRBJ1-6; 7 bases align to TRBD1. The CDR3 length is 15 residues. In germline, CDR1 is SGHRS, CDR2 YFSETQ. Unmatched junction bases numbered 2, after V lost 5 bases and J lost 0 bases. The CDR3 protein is CASRWDSSYNSPLHF. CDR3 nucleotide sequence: TGCGCCAGCAGATGGGACAGCTCCTATAATTCACCCCTCCACTTT. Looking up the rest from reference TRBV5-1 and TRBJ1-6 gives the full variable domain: KAGVTQTPRYLIKTRGQQVTLSCSPISGHRSVSWYQQTPGQGLQFLFEYFSETQRNKGNFPGRFSGRQFSNSRSEMNVSTLELGDSALYLCASRWDSSYNSPLHFGNGTRLTVT.

CDR3 in DNA: TGTGCCTGGAGTTGGCAGGGCGAGCAGTACTTC. This translates into CAWSWQGEQYF. The V call is TRBV30, the J call TRBJ2-7; maybe TRBD1 (5 bases). V was trimmed by 2 bases and J by 6 bases, leaving 8 bases between them. Germline assignment: CDR1 GTSNPN and CDR2 SVGIG (reference sequence). The CDR3 extends over 11 amino acids. Full variable domain (remainder filled in from reference TRBV30 and TRBJ2-7): SQTIHQWPATLVQPVGSPLSLECTVEGTSNPNLYWYRQAAGRGLQLLFYSVGIGQISSEVPQNLSASRPQDRQFILSSKKLLLSDSGFYLCAWSWQGEQYFGPGTRLTVT.

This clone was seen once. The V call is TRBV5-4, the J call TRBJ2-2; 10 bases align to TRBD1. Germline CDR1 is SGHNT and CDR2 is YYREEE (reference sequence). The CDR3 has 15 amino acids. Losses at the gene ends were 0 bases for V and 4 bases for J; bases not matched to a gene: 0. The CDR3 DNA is TGTGCCAGCAGCTTGGGGACAGGGGGCACCGGGGAGCTGTTTTTT. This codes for CASSLGTGGTGELFF.

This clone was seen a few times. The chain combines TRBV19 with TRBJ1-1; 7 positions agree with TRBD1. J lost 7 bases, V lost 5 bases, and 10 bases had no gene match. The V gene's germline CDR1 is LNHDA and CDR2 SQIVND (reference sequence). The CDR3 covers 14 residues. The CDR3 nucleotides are TGTGCCAGTAGTTTCCCCAGGGGACAGTATGAAGCTTTCTTT. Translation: CASSFPRGQYEAFF.

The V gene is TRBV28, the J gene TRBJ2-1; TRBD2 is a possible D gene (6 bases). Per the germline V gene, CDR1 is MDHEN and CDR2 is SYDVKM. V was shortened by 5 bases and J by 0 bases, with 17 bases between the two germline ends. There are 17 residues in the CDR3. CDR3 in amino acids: CASSRGMGTVSYNEQFF. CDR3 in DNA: TGTGCCAGCAGTCGGGGGATGGGAACGGTCTCCTACAATGAGCAGTTCTTC. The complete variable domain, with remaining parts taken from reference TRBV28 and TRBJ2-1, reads DVKVTQSSRYLVKRTGEKVFLECVQDMDHENMFWYRQDPGLGLRLIYFSYDVKMKEKGDIPEGYSVSREKKERFSLILESASTNQTSMYLCASSRGMGTVSYNEQFFGPGTRLTVL.

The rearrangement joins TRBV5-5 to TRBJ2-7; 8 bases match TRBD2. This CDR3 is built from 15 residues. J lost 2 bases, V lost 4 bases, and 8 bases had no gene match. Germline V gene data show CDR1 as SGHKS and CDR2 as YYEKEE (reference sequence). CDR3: CASSGSGSAAYEQYF. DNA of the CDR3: TGTGCCAGCAGCGGAAGCGGGAGTGCTGCCTACGAGCAGTACTTC.

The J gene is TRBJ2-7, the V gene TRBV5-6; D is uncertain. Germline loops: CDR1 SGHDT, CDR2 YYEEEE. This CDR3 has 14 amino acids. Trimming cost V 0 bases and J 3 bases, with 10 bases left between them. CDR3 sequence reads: CASSLVAPSYEQYF. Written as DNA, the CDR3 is TGTGCCAGCAGCTTGGTGGCCCCCAGCTACGAGCAGTACTTC. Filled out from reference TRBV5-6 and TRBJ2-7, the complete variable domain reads DAGVTQSPTHLIKTRGQQVTLRCSPKSGHDTVSWYQQALGQGPQFIFQYYEEEERQRGNFPDRFSGHQFPNYSSELNVNALLLGDSALYLCASSLVAPSYEQYFGPGTRLTVT.

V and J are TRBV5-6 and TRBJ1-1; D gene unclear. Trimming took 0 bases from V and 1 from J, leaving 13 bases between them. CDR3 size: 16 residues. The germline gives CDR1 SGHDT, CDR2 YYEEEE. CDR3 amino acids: CASSLGPAGWNTEAFF. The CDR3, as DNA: TGTGCCAGCAGCTTGGGGCCCGCGGGGTGGAACACTGAAGCTTTCTTT.

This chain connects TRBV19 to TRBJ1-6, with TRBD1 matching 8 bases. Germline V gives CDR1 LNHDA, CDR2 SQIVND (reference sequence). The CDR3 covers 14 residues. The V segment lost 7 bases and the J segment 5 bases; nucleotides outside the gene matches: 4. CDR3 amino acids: CASTGGVDNSPLHF. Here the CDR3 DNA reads TGTGCCAGTACAGGGGGCGTAGATAATTCACCCCTCCACTTT.

CDR3 amino acids: CASSIAGLGHYNEQFF. Written as DNA, the CDR3 is TGTGCCAGTAGTATAGCGGGACTAGGGCACTACAATGAGCAGTTCTTC. The chain links TRBV19 to TRBJ2-1, with 8 bases matching TRBD2. After removal of 1 base from V and 3 bases from J, the junction contained 5 bases not matched to a gene. Per germline, CDR1 LNHDA and CDR2 SQIVND (reference sequence). The CDR3 length is 16 residues. The full variable domain, rest sourced from reference TRBV19 and TRBJ2-1, is DGGITQSPKYLFRKEGQNVTLSCEQNLNHDAMYWYRQDPGQGLRLIYYSQIVNDFQKGDIAEGYSVSREKKESFPLTVTSAQKNPTAFYLCASSIAGLGHYNEQFFGPGTRLTVL.

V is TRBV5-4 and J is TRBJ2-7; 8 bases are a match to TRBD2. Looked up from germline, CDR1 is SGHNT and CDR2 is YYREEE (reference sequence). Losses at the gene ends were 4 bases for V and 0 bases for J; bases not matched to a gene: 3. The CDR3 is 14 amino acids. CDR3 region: CASSRGTSSYEQYF. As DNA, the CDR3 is TGTGCCAGCAGCCGTGGGACTAGCTCCTACGAGCAGTACTTC.

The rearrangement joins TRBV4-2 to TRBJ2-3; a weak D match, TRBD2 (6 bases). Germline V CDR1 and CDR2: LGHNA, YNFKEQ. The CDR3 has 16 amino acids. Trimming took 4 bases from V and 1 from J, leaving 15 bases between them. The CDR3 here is CASSPGSASGTDTQYF. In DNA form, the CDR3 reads TGTGCCAGCAGCCCTGGTTCCGCTAGCGGCACAGATACGCAGTATTTT.

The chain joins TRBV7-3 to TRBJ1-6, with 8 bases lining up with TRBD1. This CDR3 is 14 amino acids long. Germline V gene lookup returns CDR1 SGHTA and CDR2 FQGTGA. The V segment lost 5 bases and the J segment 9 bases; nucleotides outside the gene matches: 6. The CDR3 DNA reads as TGTGCCAGCAGCGCGACAGGGGCGCGTTCACCCCTCCACTTT. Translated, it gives CASSATGARSPLHF.

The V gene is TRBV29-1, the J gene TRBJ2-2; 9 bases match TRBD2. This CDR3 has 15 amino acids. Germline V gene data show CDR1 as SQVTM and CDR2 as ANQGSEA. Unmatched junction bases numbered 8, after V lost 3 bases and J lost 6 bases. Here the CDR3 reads CSVDIAGVGAGELFF. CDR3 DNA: TGCAGCGTTGATATAGCGGGAGTAGGAGCCGGGGAGCTGTTTTTT.

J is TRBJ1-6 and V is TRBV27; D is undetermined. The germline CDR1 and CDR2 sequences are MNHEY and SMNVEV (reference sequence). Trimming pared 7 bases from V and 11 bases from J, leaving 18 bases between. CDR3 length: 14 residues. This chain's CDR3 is CASTERAPGTPLHF. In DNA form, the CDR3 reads TGTGCCAGCACCGAGCGGGCTCCTGGGACACCCCTCCACTTT.